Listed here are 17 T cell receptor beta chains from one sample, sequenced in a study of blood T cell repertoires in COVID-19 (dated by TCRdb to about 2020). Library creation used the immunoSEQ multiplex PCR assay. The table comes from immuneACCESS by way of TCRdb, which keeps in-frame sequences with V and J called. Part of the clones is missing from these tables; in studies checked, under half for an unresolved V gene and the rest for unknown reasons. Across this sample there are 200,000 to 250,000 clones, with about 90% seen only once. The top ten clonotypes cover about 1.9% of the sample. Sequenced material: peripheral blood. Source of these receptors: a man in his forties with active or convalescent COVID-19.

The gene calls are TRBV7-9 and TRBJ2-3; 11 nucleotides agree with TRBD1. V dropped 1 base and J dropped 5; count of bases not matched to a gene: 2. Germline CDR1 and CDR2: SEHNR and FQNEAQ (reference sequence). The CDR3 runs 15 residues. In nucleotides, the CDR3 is TGTGCCAGCAGCTTAGGCGGGACAGGGGGAGATACGCAGTATTTT. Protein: CASSLGGTGGDTQYF.

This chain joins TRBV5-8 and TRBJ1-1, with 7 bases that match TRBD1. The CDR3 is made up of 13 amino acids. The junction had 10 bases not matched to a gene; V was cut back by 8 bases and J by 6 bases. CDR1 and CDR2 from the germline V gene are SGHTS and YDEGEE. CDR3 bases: TGTGCCAGTTTCTCGAGGGGGCTCGCTGAAGCTTTCTTT. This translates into CASFSRGLAEAFF. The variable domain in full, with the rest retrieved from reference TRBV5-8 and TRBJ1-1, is EAGVTQSPTHLIKTRGQQATLRCSPISGHTSVYWYQQALGLGLQFLLWYDEGEERNRGNFPPRFSGRQFPNYSSELNVNALELEDSALYLCASFSRGLAEAFFGQGTRLTVV.

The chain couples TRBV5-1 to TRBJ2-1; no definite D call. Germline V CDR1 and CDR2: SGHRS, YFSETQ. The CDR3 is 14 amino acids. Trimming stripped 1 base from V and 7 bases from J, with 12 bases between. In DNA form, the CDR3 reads TGCGCCAGCAGCTTGTCGGTAGCTCGGAATGAGCAGTTCTTC. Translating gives CASSLSVARNEQFF.

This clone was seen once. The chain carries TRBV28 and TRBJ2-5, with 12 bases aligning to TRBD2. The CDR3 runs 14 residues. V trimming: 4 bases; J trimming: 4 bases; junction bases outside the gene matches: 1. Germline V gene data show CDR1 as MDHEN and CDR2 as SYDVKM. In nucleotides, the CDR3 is TGTGCCAGCAGTTCGGGACTAGCGGGAGAGACCCAGTACTTC. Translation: CASSSGLAGETQYF.

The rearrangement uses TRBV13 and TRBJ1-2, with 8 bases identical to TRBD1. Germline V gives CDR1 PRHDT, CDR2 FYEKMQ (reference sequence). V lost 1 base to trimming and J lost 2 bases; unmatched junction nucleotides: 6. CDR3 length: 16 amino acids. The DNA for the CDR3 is TGTGCCAGCAGCTTAGTGAACCGACAGGGGAACTATGGCTACACCTTC. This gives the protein CASSLVNRQGNYGYTF.

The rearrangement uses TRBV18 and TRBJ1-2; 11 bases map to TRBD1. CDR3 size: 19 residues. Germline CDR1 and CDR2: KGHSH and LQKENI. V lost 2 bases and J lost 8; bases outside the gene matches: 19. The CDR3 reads CASSPRLGQGAFGSDGYTF. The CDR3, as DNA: TGTGCCAGCTCACCAAGGTTAGGACAGGGGGCGTTCGGTTCTGACGGCTACACCTTC. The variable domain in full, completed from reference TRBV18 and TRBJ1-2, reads NAGVMQNPRHLVRRRGQEARLRCSPMKGHSHVYWYRQLPEEGLKFMVYLQKENIIDESGMPKERFSAEFPKEGPSILRIQQVVRGDSAAYFCASSPRLGQGAFGSDGYTFGSGTRLTVV.

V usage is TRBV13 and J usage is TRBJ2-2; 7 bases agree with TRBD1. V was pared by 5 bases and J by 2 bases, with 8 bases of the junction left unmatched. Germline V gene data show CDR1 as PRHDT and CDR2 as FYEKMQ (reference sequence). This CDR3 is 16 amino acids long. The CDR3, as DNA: TGTGCCAGCAGCGCCCGACAGGGCCCTAACACCGGGGAGCTGTTTTTT. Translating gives CASSARQGPNTGELFF.

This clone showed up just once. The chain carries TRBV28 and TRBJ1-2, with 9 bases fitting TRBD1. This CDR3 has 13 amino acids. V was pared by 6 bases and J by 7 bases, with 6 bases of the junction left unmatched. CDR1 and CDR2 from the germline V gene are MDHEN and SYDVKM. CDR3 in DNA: TGTGCCAGCAGCCCCAACAGGGGGCTTGGCTACACCTTC. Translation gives CASSPNRGLGYTF.

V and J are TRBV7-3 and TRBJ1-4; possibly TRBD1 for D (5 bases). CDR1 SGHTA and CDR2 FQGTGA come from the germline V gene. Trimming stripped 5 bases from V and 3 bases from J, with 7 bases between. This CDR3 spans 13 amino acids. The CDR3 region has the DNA TGTGCCAGCAGCGAACAGGCTAATGAAAAACTGTTTTTT. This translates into CASSEQANEKLFF. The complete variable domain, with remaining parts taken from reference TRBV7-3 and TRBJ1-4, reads GAGVSQTPSNKVTEKGKYVELRCDPISGHTALYWYRQSLGQGPEFLIYFQGTGAADDSGLPNDRFFAVRPEGSVSTLKIQRTERGDSAVYLCASSEQANEKLFFGSGTQLSVL.

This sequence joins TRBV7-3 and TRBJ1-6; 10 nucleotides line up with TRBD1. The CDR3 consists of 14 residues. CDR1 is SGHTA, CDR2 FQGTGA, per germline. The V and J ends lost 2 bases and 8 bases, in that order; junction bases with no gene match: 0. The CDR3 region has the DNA TGTGCCAGCAGCTTAGGGACAGGGGATTCACCCCTCCACTTT. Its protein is CASSLGTGDSPLHF. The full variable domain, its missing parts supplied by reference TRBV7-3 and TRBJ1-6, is GAGVSQTPSNKVTEKGKYVELRCDPISGHTALYWYRQSLGQGPEFLIYFQGTGAADDSGLPNDRFFAVRPEGSVSTLKIQRTERGDSAVYLCASSLGTGDSPLHFGNGTRLTVT.

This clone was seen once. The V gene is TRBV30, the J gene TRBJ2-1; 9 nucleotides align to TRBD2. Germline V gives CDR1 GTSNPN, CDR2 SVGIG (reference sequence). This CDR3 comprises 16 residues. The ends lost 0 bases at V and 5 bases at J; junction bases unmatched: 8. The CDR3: CAWSVMAGGPHNEQFF. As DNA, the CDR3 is TGTGCCTGGAGTGTAATGGCGGGAGGGCCTCACAATGAGCAGTTCTTC.

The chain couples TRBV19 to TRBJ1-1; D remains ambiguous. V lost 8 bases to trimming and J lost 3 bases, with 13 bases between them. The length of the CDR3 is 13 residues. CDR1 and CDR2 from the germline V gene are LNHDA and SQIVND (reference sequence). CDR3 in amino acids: CASYMTTYTEAFF. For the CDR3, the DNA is TGTGCCAGTTATATGACGACTTACACTGAAGCTTTCTTT.

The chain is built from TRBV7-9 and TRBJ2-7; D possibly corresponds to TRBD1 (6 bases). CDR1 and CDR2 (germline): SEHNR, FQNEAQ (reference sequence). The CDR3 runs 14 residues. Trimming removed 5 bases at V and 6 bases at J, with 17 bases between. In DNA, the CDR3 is TGTGCCAGCAGCATACAGGGTAGGAATGGCGAGCAGTACTTC. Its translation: CASSIQGRNGEQYF. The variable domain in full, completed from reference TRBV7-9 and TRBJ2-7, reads DTGVSQNPRHKITKRGQNVTFRCDPISEHNRLYWYRQTLGQGPEFLTYFQNEAQLEKSRLLSDRFSAERPKGSFSTLEIQRTEQGDSAMYLCASSIQGRNGEQYFGPGTRLTVT.

The DNA for the CDR3 is TGCGCCAGCAGTCAATCTTCACTCGAGGAGGCCAGTATTAACTATGGCTACACCTTC. Translation gives CASSQSSLEEASINYGYTF. The chain is built from TRBV23-1 and TRBJ1-2, with D uncertain. TRBV23-1 is known as an ORF, though its function is uncertain. The CDR3 length is 19 residues. V was shortened by 0 bases and J by 1 base, with 21 bases between the two germline ends.

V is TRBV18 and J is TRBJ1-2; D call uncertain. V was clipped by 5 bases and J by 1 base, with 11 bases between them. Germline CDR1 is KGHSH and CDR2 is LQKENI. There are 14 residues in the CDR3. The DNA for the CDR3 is TGTGCCAGCTCAGTACAACAGCTTAACTATGGCTACACCTTC. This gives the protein CASSVQQLNYGYTF. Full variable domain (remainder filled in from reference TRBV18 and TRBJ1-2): NAGVMQNPRHLVRRRGQEARLRCSPMKGHSHVYWYRQLPEEGLKFMVYLQKENIIDESGMPKERFSAEFPKEGPSILRIQQVVRGDSAAYFCASSVQQLNYGYTFGSGTRLTVV.

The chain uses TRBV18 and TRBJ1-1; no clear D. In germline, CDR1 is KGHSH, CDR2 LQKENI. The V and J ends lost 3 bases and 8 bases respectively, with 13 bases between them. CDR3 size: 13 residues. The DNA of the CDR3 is TGTGCCAGCTCACCTACAGACAATCGGGAAGCTTTCTTT. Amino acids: CASSPTDNREAFF. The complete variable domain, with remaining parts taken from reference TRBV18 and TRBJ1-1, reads NAGVMQNPRHLVRRRGQEARLRCSPMKGHSHVYWYRQLPEEGLKFMVYLQKENIIDESGMPKERFSAEFPKEGPSILRIQQVVRGDSAAYFCASSPTDNREAFFGQGTRLTVV.

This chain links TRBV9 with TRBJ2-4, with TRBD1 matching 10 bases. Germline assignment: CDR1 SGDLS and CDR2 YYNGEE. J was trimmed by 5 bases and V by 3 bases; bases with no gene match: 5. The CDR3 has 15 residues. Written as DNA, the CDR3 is TGTGCCAGCAGCGCCTTAGGGACAGGGGAAAACATTCAGTACTTC. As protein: CASSALGTGENIQYF.